This section outlines one T cell receptor beta chain sequence together with its context. The study ran the assay at deep level. The table came from immunoSEQ multiplex PCR; TCRdb's copy has only in-frame clones and leaves some out. In the table there are just over 2,000,000 clones, about 94% of which are singletons. The data were taken from a study of shared clonotypes between healthy human individuals. Looking at the study overall: There were three CD4 naive, three CD4 memory, two CD8 naive and one CD8 memory plates per donor.

Naivety among CD8 cells was defined by CD45RO negativity and positive CCR7 selection, thereby excluding terminally differentiated effector memory CD45RA+ cells. From germline, CDR1 is MDHEN and CDR2 SYDVKM. With 6 bases clipped from V and 5 bases from J, the junction kept 12 bases outside the gene matches. The CDR3 contains 15 residues. This TCR derives from a man younger than 30 in good health. The genes are TRBV28 and TRBJ2-5; 7 bases match TRBD2. Sequencing input: naive CD8+ T cells sorted from blood. CDR3 residues: CASSPEGEGLETQYF. As DNA, the CDR3 is TGTGCCAGCAGCCCCGAAGGGGAGGGCCTCGAGACCCAGTACTTC. The whole variable domain, filled in from reference TRBV28 and TRBJ2-5, reads DVKVTQSSRYLVKRTGEKVFLECVQDMDHENMFWYRQDPGLGLRLIYFSYDVKMKEKGDIPEGYSVSREKKERFSLILESASTNQTSMYLCASSPEGEGLETQYFGPGTRLLVL.